This T cell receptor (beta chain) originates from a study of blood T cell repertoires in COVID-19. Germline lookup yields CDR1 SGDLS and CDR2 YYNGEE. Trimming left V 3 bases short and J 0 bases short, with 7 bases between. The CDR3 spans 14 residues. Measured with immunoSEQ multiplex PCR; TCRdb has only the in-frame clones, and not every one. Among about 230,000 clones listed, 88% were seen once. The receptor comes from a woman aged 40 to 50 with acute COVID-19. V gene TRBV9 combines with J gene TRBJ1-3; D call uncertain. The sample was PBMCs or T cells enriched from blood (not recorded which). The CDR3 DNA follows: TGTGCCAGCAGCGAGAGTCCCTCTGGAAACACCATATATTTT. Translating gives CASSESPSGNTIYF.